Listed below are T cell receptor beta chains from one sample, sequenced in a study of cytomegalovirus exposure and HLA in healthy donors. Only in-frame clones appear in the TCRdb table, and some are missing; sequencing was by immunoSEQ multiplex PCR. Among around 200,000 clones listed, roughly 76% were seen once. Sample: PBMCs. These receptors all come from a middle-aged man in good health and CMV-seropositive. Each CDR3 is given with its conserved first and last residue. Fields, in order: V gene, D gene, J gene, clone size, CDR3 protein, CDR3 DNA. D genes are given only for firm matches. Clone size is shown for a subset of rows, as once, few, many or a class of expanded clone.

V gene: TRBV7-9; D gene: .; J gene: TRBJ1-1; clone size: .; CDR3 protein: CSSSLGARMNTEAFF; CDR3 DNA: TGTTCCAGCAGCTTAGGGGCGAGAATGAACACTGAAGCTTTCTTT
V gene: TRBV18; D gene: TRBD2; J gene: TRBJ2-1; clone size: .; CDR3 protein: CASSSGLADNEQFF; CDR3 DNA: TGTGCCAGCTCATCCGGACTAGCGGACAATGAGCAGTTCTTC
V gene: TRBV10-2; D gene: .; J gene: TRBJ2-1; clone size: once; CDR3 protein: CASSESGRGRPEQFF; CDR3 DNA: TGCGCCAGCAGTGAGTCTGGCCGGGGGAGGCCTGAGCAGTTCTTC
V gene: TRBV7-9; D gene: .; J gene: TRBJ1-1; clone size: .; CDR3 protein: CAIIQGSEAFF; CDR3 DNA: TGTGCCATCATCCAGGGTTCTGAAGCTTTCTTT
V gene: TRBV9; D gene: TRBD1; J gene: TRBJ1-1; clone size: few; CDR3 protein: CASSEGAVTEAFF; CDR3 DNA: TGTGCCAGCAGCGAGGGGGCGGTCACTGAAGCTTTCTTT
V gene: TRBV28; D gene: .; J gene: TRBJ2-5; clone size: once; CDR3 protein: CASSLSTWRETQYF; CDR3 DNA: TGTGCCAGCAGTCTTTCGACATGGAGGGAGACCCAGTACTTC
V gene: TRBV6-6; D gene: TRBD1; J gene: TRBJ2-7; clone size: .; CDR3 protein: CASSGQGRLGEQYF; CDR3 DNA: TGTGCCAGCAGCGGACAGGGGAGGCTGGGCGAGCAGTACTTC
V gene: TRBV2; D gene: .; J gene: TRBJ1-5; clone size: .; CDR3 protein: CASSEGQGNQPQHF; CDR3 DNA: TGTGCCAGCAGTGAGGGGCAGGGAAATCAGCCCCAGCATTTT
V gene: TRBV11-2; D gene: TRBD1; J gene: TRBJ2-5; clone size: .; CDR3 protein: CASSLDGTGGRETQYF; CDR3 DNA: TGTGCCAGCAGCTTAGATGGGACAGGGGGACGGGAGACCCAGTACTTC
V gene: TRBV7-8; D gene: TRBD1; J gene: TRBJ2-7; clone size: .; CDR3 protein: CASSQGQGRASYEQYF; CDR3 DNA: TGTGCCAGCAGCCAAGGACAGGGGAGGGCCTCCTACGAGCAGTACTTC
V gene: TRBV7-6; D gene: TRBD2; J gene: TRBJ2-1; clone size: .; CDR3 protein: CASSLKAGAYNEQFF; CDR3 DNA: TGTGCCAGCAGCTTAAAAGCGGGGGCCTACAATGAGCAGTTCTTC
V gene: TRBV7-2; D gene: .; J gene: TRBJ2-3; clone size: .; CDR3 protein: CASSLDGGPGDTQYF; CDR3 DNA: TGTGCCAGCAGCTTAGACGGGGGGCCGGGGGATACGCAGTATTTT
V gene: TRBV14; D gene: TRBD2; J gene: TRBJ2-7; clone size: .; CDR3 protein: CASSQVGGGSYEQYF; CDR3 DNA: TGTGCCAGCAGCCAAGTCGGGGGGGGGTCCTACGAGCAGTACTTC
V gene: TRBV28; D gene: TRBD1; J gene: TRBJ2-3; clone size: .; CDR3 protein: CASTTGGDTQYF; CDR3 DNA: TGTGCCAGCACCACAGGGGGCGATACGCAGTATTTT
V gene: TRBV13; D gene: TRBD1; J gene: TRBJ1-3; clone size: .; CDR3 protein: CASSSDRGITGNTIYF; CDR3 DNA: TGTGCCAGCAGCTCGGACAGGGGGATCACTGGAAACACCATATATTTT
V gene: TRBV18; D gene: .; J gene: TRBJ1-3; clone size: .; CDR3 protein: CASSPSASGNTIYF; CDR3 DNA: TGTGCCAGCTCGCCCTCAGCGTCTGGAAACACCATATATTTT
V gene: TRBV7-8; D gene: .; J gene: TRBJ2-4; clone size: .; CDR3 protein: CASSLDRLGAKNIQYF; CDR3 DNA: TGTGCCAGCAGCTTAGATCGACTAGGGGCCAAAAACATTCAGTACTTC
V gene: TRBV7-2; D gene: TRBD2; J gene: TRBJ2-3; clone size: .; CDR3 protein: CASSFQAGGPLSTDTQYF; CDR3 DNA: TGTGCCAGCAGCTTCCAGGCGGGGGGCCCCTTAAGCACAGATACGCAGTATTTT
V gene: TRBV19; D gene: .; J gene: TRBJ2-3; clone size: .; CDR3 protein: CASSSTATTDTQYF; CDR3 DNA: TGTGCCAGTAGTTCAACAGCCACCACAGATACGCAGTATTTT
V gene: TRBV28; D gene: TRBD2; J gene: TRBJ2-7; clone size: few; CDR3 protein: CASSLSLAGAEQYF; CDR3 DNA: TGTGCCAGCAGTTTAAGCCTAGCGGGGGCCGAGCAGTACTTC
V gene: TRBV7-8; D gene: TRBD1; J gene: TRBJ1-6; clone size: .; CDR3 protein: CASSYGRDSPSPLHF; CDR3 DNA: TGTGCCAGCAGCTACGGGAGGGACAGTCCTTCACCCCTCCACTTT
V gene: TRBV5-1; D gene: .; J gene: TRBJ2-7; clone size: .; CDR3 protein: CASKPSLEFYEQYF; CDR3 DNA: TGCGCCAGCAAACCATCCCTCGAGTTCTACGAGCAGTACTTC
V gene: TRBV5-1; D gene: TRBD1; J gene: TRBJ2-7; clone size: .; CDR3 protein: CASSSNALGTGNEQYF; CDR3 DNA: TGCGCCAGCAGCTCCAATGCCTTAGGGACAGGTAATGAGCAGTACTTC
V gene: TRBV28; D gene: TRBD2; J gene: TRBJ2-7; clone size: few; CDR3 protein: CASFPSGLDAYEQYF; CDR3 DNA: TGTGCCAGCTTCCCGTCGGGACTAGACGCCTACGAGCAGTACTTC
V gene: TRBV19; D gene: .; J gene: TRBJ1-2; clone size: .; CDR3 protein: CASSQDTRGRGYTF; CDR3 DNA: TGTGCCAGTAGTCAGGACACGCGAGGAAGAGGCTACACCTTC
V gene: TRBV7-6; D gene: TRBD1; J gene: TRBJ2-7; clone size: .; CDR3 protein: CASSRDRGGEQYF; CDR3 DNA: TGTGCCAGCAGCAGGGACAGGGGAGGCGAGCAGTACTTC
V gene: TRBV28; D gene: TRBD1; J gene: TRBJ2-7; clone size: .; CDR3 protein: CASSLGQGIHEQYF; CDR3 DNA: TGTGCCAGCAGTTTAGGACAGGGAATTCACGAGCAGTACTTC
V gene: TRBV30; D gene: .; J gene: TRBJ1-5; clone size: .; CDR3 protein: CAWSARNNQPQHF; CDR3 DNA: TGTGCCTGGAGTGCCAGGAACAATCAGCCCCAGCATTTT
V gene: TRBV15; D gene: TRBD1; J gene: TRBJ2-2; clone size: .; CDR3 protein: CATSRDGQGGLSGELFF; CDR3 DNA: TGTGCCACCAGCAGAGATGGACAGGGGGGCTTGTCCGGGGAGCTGTTTTTT
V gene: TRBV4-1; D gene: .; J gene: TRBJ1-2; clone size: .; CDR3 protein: CASSQGTGTLPYHGYTF; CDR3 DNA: TGCGCCAGCAGCCAAGGGACCGGGACACTTCCTTATCATGGCTACACCTTC
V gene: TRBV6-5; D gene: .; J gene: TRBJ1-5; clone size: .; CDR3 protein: CASSQTTNLNQPQHF; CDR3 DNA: TGTGCCAGCAGCCAGACAACGAACCTAAATCAGCCCCAGCATTTT
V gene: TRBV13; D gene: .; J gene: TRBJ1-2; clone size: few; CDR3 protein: CASSLGAGDGYTF; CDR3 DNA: TGTGCCAGCAGCCTTGGGGCAGGGGATGGCTACACCTTC
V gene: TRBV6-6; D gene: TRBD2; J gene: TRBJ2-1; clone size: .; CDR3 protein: CASRAGTSSSYNEQFF; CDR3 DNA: TGTGCCAGCAGGGCCGGGACTAGCAGCTCCTACAATGAGCAGTTCTTC
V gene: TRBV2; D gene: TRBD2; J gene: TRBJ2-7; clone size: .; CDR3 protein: CASSGPAGWYEQYF; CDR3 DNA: TGTGCCAGCAGTGGACCAGCGGGGTGGTACGAGCAGTACTTC
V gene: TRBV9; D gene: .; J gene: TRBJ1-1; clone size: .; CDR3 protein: CASSRTGGYHTEAFF; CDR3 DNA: TGTGCCAGCAGCCGAACGGGTGGGTATCACACTGAAGCTTTCTTT
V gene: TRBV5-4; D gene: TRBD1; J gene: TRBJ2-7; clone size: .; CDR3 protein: CATTGQGASYEQYF; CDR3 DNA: TGTGCCACCACGGGACAGGGGGCATCCTACGAGCAGTACTTC
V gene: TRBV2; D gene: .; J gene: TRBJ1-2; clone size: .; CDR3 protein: CASSENLGEGYTF; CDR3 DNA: TGTGCCAGCAGTGAAAATCTAGGAGAGGGCTACACCTTC
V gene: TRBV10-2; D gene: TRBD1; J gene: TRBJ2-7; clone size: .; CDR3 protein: CASSAGQNYEQYF; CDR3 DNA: TGCGCCAGCAGTGCGGGACAGAACTACGAGCAGTACTTC
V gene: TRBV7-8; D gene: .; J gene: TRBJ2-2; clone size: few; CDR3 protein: CASRGGAGNTGELFF; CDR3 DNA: TGTGCCAGCAGGGGGGGGGCCGGGAACACCGGGGAGCTGTTTTTT
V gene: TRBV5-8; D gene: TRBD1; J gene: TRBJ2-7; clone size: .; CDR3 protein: CASSLGTGAYEQYF; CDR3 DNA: TGTGCCAGCAGCTTGGGGACAGGGGCCTACGAGCAGTACTTC
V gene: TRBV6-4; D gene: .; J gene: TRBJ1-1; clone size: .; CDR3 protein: CASSERSGITEAFF; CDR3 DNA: TGTGCCAGCAGTGAACGGTCAGGGATAACTGAAGCTTTCTTT
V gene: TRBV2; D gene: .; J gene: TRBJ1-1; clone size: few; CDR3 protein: CASSRGTGRGTEAFF; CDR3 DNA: TGTGCCAGCAGCCGGGGAACAGGGAGGGGCACTGAAGCTTTCTTT
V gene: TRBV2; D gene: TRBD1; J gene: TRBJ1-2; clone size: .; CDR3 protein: CASSGIPAGGGYTF; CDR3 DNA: TGTGCCAGCAGTGGTATCCCCGCAGGGGGTGGCTACACCTTC
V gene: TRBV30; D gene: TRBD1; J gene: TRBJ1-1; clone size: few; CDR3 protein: CAWSDRGAEAFF; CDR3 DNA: TGTGCCTGGTCCGACAGGGGCGCTGAAGCTTTCTTT
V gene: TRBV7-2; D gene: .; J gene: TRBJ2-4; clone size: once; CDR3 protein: CASSSPLAKNIQYF; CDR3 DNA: TGTGCCAGCAGCTCCCCATTAGCCAAAAACATTCAGTACTTC